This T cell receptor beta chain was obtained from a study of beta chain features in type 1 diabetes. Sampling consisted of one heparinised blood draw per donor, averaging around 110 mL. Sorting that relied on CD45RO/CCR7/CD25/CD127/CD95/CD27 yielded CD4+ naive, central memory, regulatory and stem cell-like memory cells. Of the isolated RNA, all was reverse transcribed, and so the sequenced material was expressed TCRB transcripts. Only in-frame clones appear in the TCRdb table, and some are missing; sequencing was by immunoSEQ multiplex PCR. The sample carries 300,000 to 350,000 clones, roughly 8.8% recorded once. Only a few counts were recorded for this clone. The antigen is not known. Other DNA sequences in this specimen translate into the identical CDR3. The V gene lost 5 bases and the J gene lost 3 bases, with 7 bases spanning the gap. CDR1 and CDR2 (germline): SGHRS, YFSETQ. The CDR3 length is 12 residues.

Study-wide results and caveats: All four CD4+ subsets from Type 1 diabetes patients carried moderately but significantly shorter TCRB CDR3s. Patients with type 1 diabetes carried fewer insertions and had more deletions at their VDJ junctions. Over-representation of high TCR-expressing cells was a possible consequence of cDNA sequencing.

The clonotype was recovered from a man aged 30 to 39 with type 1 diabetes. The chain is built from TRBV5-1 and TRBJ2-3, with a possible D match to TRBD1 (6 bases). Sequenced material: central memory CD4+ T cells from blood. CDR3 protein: CASRQGTDTQYF. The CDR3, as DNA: TGCGCCAGCAGACAGGGTACAGATACGCAGTATTTT. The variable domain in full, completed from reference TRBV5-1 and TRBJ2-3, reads KAGVTQTPRYLIKTRGQQVTLSCSPISGHRSVSWYQQTPGQGLQFLFEYFSETQRNKGNFPGRFSGRQFSNSRSEMNVSTLELGDSALYLCASRQGTDTQYFGPGTRLTVL.